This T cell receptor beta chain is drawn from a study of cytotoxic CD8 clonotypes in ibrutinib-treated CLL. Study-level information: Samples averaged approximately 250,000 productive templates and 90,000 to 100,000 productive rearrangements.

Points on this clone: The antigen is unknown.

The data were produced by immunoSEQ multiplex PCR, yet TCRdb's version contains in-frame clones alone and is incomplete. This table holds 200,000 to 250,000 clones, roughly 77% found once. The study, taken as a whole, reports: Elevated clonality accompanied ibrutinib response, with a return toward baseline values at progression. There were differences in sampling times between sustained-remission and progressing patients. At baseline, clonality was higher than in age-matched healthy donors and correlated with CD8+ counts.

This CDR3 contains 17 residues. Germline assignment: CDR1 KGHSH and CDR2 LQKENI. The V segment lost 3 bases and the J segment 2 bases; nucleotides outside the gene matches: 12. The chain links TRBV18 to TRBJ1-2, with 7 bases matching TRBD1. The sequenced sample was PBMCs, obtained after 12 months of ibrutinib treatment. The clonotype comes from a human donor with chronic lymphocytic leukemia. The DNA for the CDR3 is TGTGCCAGCTCACCCCAACCCGTCAGGGGGGAAAACTATGGCTACACCTTC. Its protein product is CASSPQPVRGENYGYTF.